This note documents a single TCR beta chain sequence. Its antigen is not known. This record comes from a study of cytomegalovirus exposure and HLA in healthy donors. General observations from the study: Upon later analysis, TCR association rates were observed to vary by HLA locus, being highest for DRB1 and lowest for HLA-C. After further analysis at a later stage, roughly 16,000 TCR beta sequences were associated with HLA alleles at 0.05 false discovery rate.

Germline V gives CDR1 ENHRY, CDR2 SYGVKD. CDR3 length: 13 residues. The V end lost 4 bases, the J end lost 3 bases, and 9 bases lay between the germline ends. Though probably carrying unrecorded immune exposures, donors were nominally healthy at sampling. The primer mix had 60 Vbeta and 13 Jbeta primers. As processed by the authors: Approximately 10 million shared chains were among around 78 million unique TCR beta chains counted in a later analysis. Sequenced by immunoSEQ multiplex PCR; TCRdb stores in-frame clones only, minus some. From that table come the V and J calls and clone size; the DNA was used to work out D and trimming. The sample's table shows around 52,000 clones.

The chain uses TRBV10-3 and TRBJ1-2; weak D call: TRBD1 (5 bases). This TCR was sampled from a middle-aged man in good health and CMV-seropositive. Sequencing was done on a sample of PBMCs. Written as DNA, the CDR3 is TGTGCCATCAGTGGGGAACAGGACTATGGCTACACCTTC. Amino acid sequence: CAISGEQDYGYTF.